This T cell receptor beta chain was sequenced during a study of sequential checkpoint blockade in melanoma (dated by TCRdb to between 2017 and 2020). Regarding the study in general: In a 1:1 randomization, patients received either first-line nivolumab then ipilimumab (arm A) or ipilimumab then nivolumab (arm B). Maintenance nivolumab came after each of the two trial sequences.

Its CDR3 holds 16 amino acids, cysteine through phenylalanine. Only the CDR3 portion is preserved as DNA: 48 bases, with reading frame beginning at the first base. According to the germline V gene, CDR1 reads KGHSH and CDR2 reads LQKENI. Trimming removed 8 bases from V and 0 bases from J; the gene matches leave 7 bases unexplained. The immunoSEQ Assay was used to immunosequence TCRbeta CDR3 regions from genomic DNA. Before high-throughput sequencing, genomic DNA was amplified using bias-controlled multiplex PCR. The source study handled its data this way. To quantify the absolute abundance of each unique TCRbeta CDR3 region, the sequences were collapsed and filtered. Clonality, defined as 1 minus Pielou's evenness, was calculated using only productive rearrangements. A previously published method was used to identify clones whose frequencies were significantly greater in on-treatment samples than in baseline samples. Imported from immuneACCESS, the table was reduced by TCRdb to in-frame sequences with V and J called. These copies leave out some clones; in studies compared against another copy, an unresolved V gene accounts for under half, and the cause of the remainder is not known. V and J calls and clone size are copied from that table; D and trimming were computed from the DNA. A total of about 12,000 clones appear in this sample, roughly 79% of them only once. The ten largest clonotypes hold roughly 56% of the sample.

As to this clone: It has no known antigen specificity. It has no much larger one-base neighbor in the sample; base qualities were not kept.

The full study reports these points: The response-prediction model combining TCR metrics and mutation burden needs validation in larger, independent patient cohorts.

The treatment or condition label for this specimen denotes: randomized to nivolumab then ipilimumab (arm A) or the reverse (arm B). No trial patient had received prior DNA-damaging chemotherapy. A FACS Aria II flow cytometer was used to sort live CD3+CD8+ cells that were negative for CD19 and CD56 from thawed PBMCs. CheckMate 064, a randomized, open-label phase II trial of sequential checkpoint blockade, was the source of the samples, all of which came from patients with melanoma. Peripheral blood mononuclear cells were collected by leukapheresis, purified using Ficoll-Paque, and frozen in human serum containing approximately 9.8% DMSO. Right after sorting, the blood CD3+CD8+ cells were verified to be >98% pure, and DNA extraction followed.

The chain is assembled from TRBV18 and TRBJ2-2, with 9 bases matching TRBD1. This TCR was recovered from a human donor with melanoma. Sequenced material: CD8+ T cells sorted from blood (inferred from file names), taken from a patient given nivolumab and ipilimumab in sequence. The encoded CDR3 is CASLPRDRANTGELFF. The nucleotide sequence reads as follows: TGTGCCAGCCTCCCGAGGGACAGGGCGAACACCGGGGAGCTGTTTTTT.